This TCR beta chain derives from a study of blood T cell repertoires in COVID-19 (dated by TCRdb to 2020 to 2021). Turning to the overall study: Collaborator samples came from the United States, Italy and Spain and covered acute and convalescent phases of COVID-19. Where HLA class I and class II types were available, the types were taken from metadata supplied by the sample provider, not from assay-based typing. The repertoires were released in a freely available public database intended as a resource for research on the immune response to SARS-CoV-2. Sample metadata almost always included a de-identified subject ID, COVID-19 status, age in years and sex. The material from the prospective study consisted of cDNA or gDNA derived from T cells, B-cell-depleted T cells, or PBMCs. The dataset comprised deeply sampled blood TCRbeta repertoires from subjects exposed to, actively infected with, or recovered from COVID-19. Samples were obtained from the ongoing ImmuneRACE study (first 160 participants) and from 1,254 subjects provided by 6 global collaborators.

Based on the germline V gene (reference sequence), the CDR1 and CDR2 sequences are SEHNR and FQNEAQ. The CDR3 numbers 14 residues from cysteine through phenylalanine. Solely the CDR3 DNA is kept, with 42 bases framed from the first base. Trimming removed 2 bases from V and 12 bases from J, leaving 19 bases between the germline ends. TCRbeta CDR3 regions were amplified from genomic DNA using the immunoSEQ Assay, a bias-controlled multiplex PCR. As for how the authors treated the data: Nucleated cell counts per sample were estimated from amplification of reference gene primers within the assay. To quantify the absolute abundance of each unique TCRbeta CDR3 rearrangement, sequence reads were collapsed and filtered. For each sample, productive Simpson clonality was calculated by taking the square root of Simpson's diversity index across productive rearrangements. This is the immuneACCESS table as TCRdb keeps it, with only in-frame sequences that have V and J called. A part of the clones is gone; compared with another copy, unresolved V genes explain less than half, and the rest is unexplained. Clone size and V and J calls were adopted from that table, with D and trimming inferred from the DNA. The sample profile shows about 380,000 clones; around 89% of them were found once. Around 1.2% of the sample goes to the ten largest clones.

What the work shows at the level of the full study, not this receptor alone: The amount of clinical and demographic metadata varied by source and participant and was provided uncurated.

Remarks on this clone: No cognate antigen has been identified for it. Base-call qualities are not available, and no considerably larger clone is one nucleotide away.

Enrolling through a virtual design, the prospective study's participants ranged in age from about 18 to 89 years and lived across 20 to 30 United States geographic areas. Cohort assignment in the prospective study relied on participant-reported clinical history from a screening survey and a study questionnaire. Recovered participants in ImmuneRACE Cohort 3 were defined as having two consecutive negative NP/OP PCR tests, clearance from a healthcare professional, or resolution of symptoms. Each participant in the prospective study had whole blood, serum and a nasopharyngeal or oropharyngeal swab collected by mobile phlebotomists. Over an approximately 2-month period, participants in the prospective study had the option of providing additional blood draws and questionnaires. Prospective study blood samples were shipped either frozen or at room temperature before DNA extraction.

Sequencing was performed on PBMCs or T cells enriched from blood (not recorded which). The clonotype comes from a woman aged 18-30 years who had recovered from COVID-19. The sequence joins TRBV7-9 to TRBJ1-2; no confident D gene assignment can be made. The CDR3 protein is CASSLSDSGYENTF. The nucleotide sequence is given as TGTGCCAGCAGCTTATCTGACTCGGGGTATGAGAACACCTTC.